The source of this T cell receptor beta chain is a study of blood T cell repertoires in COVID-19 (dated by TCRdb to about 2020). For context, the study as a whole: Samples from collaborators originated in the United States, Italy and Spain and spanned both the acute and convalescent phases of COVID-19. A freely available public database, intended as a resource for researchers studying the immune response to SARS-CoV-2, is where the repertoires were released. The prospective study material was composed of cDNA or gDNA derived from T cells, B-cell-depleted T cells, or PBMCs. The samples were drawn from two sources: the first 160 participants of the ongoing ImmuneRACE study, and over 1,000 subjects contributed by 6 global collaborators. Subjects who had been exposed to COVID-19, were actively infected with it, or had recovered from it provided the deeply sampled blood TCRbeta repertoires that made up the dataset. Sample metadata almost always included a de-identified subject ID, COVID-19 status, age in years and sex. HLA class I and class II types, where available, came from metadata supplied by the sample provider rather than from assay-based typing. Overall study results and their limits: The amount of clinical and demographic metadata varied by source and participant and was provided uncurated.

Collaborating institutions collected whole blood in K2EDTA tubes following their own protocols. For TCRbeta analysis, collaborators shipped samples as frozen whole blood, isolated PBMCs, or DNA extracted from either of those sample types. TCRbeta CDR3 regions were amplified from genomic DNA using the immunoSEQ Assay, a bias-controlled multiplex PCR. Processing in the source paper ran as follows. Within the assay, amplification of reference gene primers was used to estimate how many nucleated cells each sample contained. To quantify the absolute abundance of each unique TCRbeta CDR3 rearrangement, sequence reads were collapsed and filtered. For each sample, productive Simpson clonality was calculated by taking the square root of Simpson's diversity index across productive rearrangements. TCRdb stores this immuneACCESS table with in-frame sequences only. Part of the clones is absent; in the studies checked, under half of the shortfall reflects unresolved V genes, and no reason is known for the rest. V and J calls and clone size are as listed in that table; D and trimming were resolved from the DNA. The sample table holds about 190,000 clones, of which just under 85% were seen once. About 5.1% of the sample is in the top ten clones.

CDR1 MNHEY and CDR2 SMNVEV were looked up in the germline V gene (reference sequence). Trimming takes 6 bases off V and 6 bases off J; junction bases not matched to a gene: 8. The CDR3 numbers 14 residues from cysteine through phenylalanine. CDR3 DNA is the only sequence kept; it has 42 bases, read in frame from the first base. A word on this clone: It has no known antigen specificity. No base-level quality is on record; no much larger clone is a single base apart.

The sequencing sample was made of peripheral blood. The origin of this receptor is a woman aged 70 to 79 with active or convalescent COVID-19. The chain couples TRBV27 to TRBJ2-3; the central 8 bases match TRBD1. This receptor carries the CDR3 CASSRTGIADTQYF. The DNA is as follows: TGTGCCAGCAGCCGGACAGGGATCGCCGATACGCAGTATTTT.